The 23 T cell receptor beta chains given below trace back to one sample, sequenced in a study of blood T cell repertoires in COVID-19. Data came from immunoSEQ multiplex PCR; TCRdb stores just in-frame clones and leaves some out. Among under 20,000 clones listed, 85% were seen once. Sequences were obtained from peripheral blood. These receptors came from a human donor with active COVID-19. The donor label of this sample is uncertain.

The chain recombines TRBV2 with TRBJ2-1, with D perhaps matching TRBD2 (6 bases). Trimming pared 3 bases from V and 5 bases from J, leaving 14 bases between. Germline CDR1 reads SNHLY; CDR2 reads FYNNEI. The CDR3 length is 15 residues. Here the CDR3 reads CASSEEVAADNEQFF. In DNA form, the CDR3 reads TGTGCCAGCAGTGAGGAGGTAGCGGCGGACAATGAGCAGTTCTTC.

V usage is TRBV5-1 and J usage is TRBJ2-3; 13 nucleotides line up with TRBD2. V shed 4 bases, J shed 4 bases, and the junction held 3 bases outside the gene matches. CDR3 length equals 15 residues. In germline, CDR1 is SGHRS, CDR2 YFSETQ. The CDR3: CASSGGLAGADTQYF. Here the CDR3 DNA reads TGCGCCAGCAGCGGAGGACTAGCGGGGGCAGATACGCAGTATTTT.

The CDR3 sequence is CAISEGTPYGYTF. The CDR3 nucleotides are TGTGCCATCAGTGAGGGTACTCCCTATGGCTACACCTTC. V usage is TRBV10-3 and J usage is TRBJ1-2; no firm D call. CDR3 length equals 13 residues. Trimming took off 2 bases at V and 4 bases at J, with 8 bases between the two ends. CDR1 is ENHRY and CDR2 is SYGVKD in the germline V gene.

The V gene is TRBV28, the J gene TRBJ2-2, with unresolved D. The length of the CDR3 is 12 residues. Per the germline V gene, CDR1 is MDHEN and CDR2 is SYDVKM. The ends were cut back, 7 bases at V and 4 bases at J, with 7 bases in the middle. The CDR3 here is CASTTTTGELFF. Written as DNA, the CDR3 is TGTGCCAGCACAACAACCACCGGGGAGCTGTTTTTT.

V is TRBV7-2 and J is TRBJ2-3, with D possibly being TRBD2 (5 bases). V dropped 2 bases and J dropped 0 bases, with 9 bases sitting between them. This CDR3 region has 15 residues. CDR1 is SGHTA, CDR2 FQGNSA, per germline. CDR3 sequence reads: CASSLWASSTDTQYF. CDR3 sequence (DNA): TGTGCCAGCAGCTTATGGGCTAGCAGCACAGATACGCAGTATTTT.

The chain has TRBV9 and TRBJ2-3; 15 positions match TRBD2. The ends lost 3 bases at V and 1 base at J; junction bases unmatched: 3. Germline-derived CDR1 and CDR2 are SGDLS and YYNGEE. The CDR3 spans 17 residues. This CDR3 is CASSDGTSGGRTDTQYF. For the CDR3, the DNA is TGTGCCAGCAGCGACGGGACTAGCGGGGGGCGCACAGATACGCAGTATTTT.

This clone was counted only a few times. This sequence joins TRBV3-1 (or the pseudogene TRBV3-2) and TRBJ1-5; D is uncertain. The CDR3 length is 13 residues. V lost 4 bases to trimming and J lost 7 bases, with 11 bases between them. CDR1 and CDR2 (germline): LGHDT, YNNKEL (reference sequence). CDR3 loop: CASSLLGGQPQHF. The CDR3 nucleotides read TGTGCCAGCAGCCTTCTGGGCGGGCAGCCCCAGCATTTT.

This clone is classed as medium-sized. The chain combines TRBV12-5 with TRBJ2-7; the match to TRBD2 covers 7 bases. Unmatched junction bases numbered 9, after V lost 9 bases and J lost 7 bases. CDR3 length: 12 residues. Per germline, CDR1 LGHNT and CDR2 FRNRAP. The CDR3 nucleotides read TGTGCTAGCAACCTGGGGGGGTGGGAGCAGTACTTC. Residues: CASNLGGWEQYF.

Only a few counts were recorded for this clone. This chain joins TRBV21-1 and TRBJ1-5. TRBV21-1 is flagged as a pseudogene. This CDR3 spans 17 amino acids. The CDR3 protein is CASSKGAEGGTGQPQHF. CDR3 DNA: TGTGCCAGCAGCAAAGGGGCGGAGGGGGGGACCGGGCAGCCCCAGCATTTT.

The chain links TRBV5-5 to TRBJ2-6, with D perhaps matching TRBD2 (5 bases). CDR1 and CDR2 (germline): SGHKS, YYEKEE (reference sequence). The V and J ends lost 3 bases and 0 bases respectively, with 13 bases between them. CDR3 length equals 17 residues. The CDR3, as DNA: TGTGCCAGCAGCTACTCCGGGGTTCCCTCTGGGGCCAACGTCCTGACTTTC. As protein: CASSYSGVPSGANVLTF.

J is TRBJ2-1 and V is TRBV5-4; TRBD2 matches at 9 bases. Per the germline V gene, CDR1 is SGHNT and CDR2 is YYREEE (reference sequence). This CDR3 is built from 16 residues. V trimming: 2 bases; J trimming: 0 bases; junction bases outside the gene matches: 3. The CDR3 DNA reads TGTGCCAGCAGCTTAGGAGCGGGGGGCTCCTACAATGAGCAGTTCTTC. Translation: CASSLGAGGSYNEQFF.

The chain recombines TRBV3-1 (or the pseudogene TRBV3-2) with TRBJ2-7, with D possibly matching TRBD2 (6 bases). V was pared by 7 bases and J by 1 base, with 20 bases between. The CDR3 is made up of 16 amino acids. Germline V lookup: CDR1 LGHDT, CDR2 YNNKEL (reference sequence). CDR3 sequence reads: CASTPGGNVLSYEQYF. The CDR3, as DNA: TGTGCCAGCACCCCCGGGGGTAACGTTTTATCCTACGAGCAGTACTTC.

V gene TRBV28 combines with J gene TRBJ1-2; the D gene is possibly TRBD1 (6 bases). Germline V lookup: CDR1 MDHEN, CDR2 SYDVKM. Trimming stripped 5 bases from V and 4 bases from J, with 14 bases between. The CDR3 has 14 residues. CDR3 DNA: TGTGCCAGCAGTCGGACAGCCAGGCTCTATGGCTACACCTTC. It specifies CASSRTARLYGYTF.

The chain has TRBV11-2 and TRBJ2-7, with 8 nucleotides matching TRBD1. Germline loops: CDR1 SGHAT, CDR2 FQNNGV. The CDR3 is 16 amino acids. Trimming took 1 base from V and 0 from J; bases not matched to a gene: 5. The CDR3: CASSLGYRGVSYEQYF. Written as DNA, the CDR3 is TGTGCCAGCAGCTTAGGGTACAGGGGGGTCTCCTACGAGCAGTACTTC.

The CDR3: CASSLTTYEQYF. The CDR3 DNA is TGTGCCAGCAGCTTGACTACCTACGAGCAGTACTTC. The rearrangement links TRBV7-9 to TRBJ2-7, with a weak D call TRBD2 (5 bases). Germline V CDR1 and CDR2: SEHNR, FQNEAQ (reference sequence). This CDR3 has 12 residues. The V and J ends lost 3 bases and 2 bases respectively, with 5 bases between them.

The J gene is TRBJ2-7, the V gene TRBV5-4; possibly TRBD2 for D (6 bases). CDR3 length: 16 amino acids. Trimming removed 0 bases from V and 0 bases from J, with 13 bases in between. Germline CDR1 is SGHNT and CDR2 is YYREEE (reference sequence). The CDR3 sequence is CASSLAERVSSYEQYF. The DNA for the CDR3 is TGTGCCAGCAGCTTGGCCGAGCGGGTGAGCTCCTACGAGCAGTACTTC.

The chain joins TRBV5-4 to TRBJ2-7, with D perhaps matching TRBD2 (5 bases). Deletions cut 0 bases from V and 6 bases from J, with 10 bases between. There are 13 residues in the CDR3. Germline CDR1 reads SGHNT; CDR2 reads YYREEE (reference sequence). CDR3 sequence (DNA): TGTGCCAGCAGCTTGGCGCAGGAGGCCGAGCAGTACTTC. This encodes CASSLAQEAEQYF. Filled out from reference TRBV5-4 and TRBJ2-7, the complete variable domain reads ETGVTQSPTHLIKTRGQQVTLRCSSQSGHNTVSWYQQALGQGPQFIFQYYREEENGRGNFPPRFSGLQFPNYSSELNVNALELDDSALYLCASSLAQEAEQYFGPGTRLTVT.

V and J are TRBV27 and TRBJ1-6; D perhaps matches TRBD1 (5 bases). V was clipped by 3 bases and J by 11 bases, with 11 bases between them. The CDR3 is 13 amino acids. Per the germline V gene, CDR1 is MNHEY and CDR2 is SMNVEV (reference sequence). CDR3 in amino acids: CASSLGPQPPLHF. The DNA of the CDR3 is TGTGCCAGCAGTTTGGGGCCCCAACCACCCCTCCACTTT.

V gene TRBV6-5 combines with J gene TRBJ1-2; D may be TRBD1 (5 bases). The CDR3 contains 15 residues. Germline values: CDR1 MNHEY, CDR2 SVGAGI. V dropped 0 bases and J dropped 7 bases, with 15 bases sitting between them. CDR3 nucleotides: TGTGCCAGCAGTTACTCGACCGTGGCGGGGGGTGGCTACACCTTC. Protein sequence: CASSYSTVAGGGYTF.

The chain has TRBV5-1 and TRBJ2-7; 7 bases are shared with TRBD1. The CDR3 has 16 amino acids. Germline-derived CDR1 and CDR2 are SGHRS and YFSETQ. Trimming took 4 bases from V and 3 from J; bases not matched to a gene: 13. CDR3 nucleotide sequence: TGCGCCAGCAGCCTGGAACCGGGACAGCAATACTACGAGCAGTACTTC. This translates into CASSLEPGQQYYEQYF.

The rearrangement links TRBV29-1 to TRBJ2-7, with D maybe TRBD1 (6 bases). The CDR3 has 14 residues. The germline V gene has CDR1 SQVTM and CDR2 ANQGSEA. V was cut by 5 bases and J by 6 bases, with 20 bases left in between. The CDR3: CSVLQGTVGVEQYF. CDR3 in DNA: TGCAGCGTTTTACAGGGAACAGTAGGAGTCGAGCAGTACTTC.

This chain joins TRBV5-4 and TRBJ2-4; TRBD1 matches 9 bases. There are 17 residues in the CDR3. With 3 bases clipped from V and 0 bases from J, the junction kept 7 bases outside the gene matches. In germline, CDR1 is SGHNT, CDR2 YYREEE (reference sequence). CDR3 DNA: TGTGCCAGCAGCTCTTCCGGGACAGGGTTAGCCAAAAACATTCAGTACTTC. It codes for CASSSSGTGLAKNIQYF.

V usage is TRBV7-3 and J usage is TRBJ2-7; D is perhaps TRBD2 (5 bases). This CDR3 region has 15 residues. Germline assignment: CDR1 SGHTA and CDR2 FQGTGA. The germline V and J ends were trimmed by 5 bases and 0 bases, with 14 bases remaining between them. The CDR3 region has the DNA TGTGCCAGCAGCCCCAGCGGCCTTAGCTCCTACGAGCAGTACTTC. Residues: CASSPSGLSSYEQYF. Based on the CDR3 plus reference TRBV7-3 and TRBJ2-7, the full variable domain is GAGVSQTPSNKVTEKGKYVELRCDPISGHTALYWYRQSLGQGPEFLIYFQGTGAADDSGLPNDRFFAVRPEGSVSTLKIQRTERGDSAVYLCASSPSGLSSYEQYFGPGTRLTVT.